This T cell receptor (beta chain) was recorded in a study of T cells in Graves' hyperthyroidism and ophthalmopathy. Notes on this clonotype: Its antigen is undetermined.

General observations from the study: Separating ophthalmopathy from stable hyperthyroidism was achieved by a 13 V-J model. Blood held most thyroid clonotypes expanded above 0.001 frequency.

CDR3 size: 14 residues. The V and J ends lost 4 bases and 8 bases, in that order; junction bases with no gene match: 7. CDR1 and CDR2 (germline): SGHDT, YYEEEE. Regions amplified from RNA transcripts were the TCR beta CDR3 regions. In the first-round RT-PCR of the TCR CDR3, the HTBI primer set was used. TCRdb processed the multiplex PCR reads anew with MiXCR; each CDR3 protein has one entry. The data contain over 300,000 distinct CDR3 sequences, roughly an eighth of them singletons. Lactation, pregnancy, other autoimmune disease or uncontrolled infection led to exclusion of patients. PBMCs stemmed from around 10 ml fresh peripheral blood.

The sample taken for sequencing was blood. The chain couples TRBV5-6 to TRBJ1-4; 8 bases map to TRBD1. This TCR derives from a woman in her thirties or forties with Graves' ophthalmopathy. The CDR3 is CASSRGRGREKLFF. As DNA, the CDR3 is TGTGCCAGCAGCCGGGGCAGGGGGCGGGAAAAACTGTTTTTT.